Sequencing of this T cell receptor beta chain was carried out in a study of response to subunit inactivated influenza vaccine (dated by TCRdb to the late 2010s). Broadly, across the study: The study used deep quantitative T cell receptor repertoire profiling to track responses to a trivalent subunit inactivated influenza vaccine.

Details on this clonotype: Its antigen is currently not known. No base quality information exists; no much larger clone differs at one position.

Libraries came from RT-PCR. TCRdb lists the instrument as Illumina HiSeq 2500. TCRdb itself trimmed the public reads at Q25 with fastp, ran MiXCR and retained productive beta chains. Rows are unified per CDR3 protein, each entry keeping the most common DNA and genes. Present in this sample are over 750,000 distinct CDR3 sequences, around 21% of which were seen just once. The ten largest make up about 9.4% of the sample. General findings and caveats noted by the study authors: The authors suggested that each seasonal influenza vaccination may recruit only a limited number of new T cells.

The material was PBMCs from blood, obtained 5 days after vaccination. The receptor was derived from a man aged 45-65 years who received an inactivated influenza vaccine. Donor details come from another sample of the same person, matched by shared clones.

The DNA is as follows: TGCGCCAGCAGTTTCAGTACAGGGGAAGAGACCCAGTACTTC. Its product reads: CASSFSTGEETQYF. The chain links TRBV5-1 with TRBJ2-5; TRBD1 fits 7 bases in the junction. Germline trimming amounts to 5 bases on V and 3 bases on J, with 7 as the count of junction bases outside the gene matches. From its cysteine to its phenylalanine, the CDR3 spans 14 amino acids. CDR3 DNA only is kept here, 42 bases in frame from base 1. From a lookup of the germline V gene, CDR1 and CDR2 are SGHRS and YFSETQ.